This TCR beta chain was recovered during a study of identifying expanded T cells in peripheral blood. Regarding the study as a whole: Two-week clone count variance significantly increased as total template count grew. Over two and four weeks, about 17 and 20 clones changed, versus around 1.1 between replicates.

Looked up from germline, CDR1 is MDHEN and CDR2 is SYDVKM. With 7 bases removed from V and 3 bases from J, the gap between germline ends came to 21 bases. CDR3 length: 16 residues. Profiled with immunoSEQ multiplex PCR; TCRdb holds only in-frame clones, not every one. The table has approximately 81,000 clones, less than 90% seen once. Comment on this clone: Its target is unknown.

The sequenced sample consisted of blood. The chain joins TRBV28 to TRBJ2-5, with TRBD2 as a possible D gene (6 bases). The TCR was taken from a person between 18 and 75 years old in good health. The CDR3 bases are TGTGCCAGCATGAGGAGGGCTCCAGGGTTTAAAGAGACCCAGTACTTC. Protein sequence: CASMRRAPGFKETQYF.